This entry lists 14 T cell receptor beta chains sequenced from one sample in a study of T-cell reconstitution after alpha-beta-depleted transplantation in children. Unique molecular identifiers were incorporated during preparation of the TCRbeta library. TCRdb redid the calling of the PCR reads with MiXCR, one entry per CDR3 protein. The sample includes approximately 250,000 distinct CDR3 sequences, about 9.6% of them seen just once. The sample here was PBMCs from the stem cell graft donor, taken from the stem cell graft. The receptors were gathered from a human donor who donated a stem cell graft to a child with SCID.

This clonotype came up a few times. The rearrangement uses TRBV20-1 and TRBJ2-7, with TRBD1 identical over 8 bases. There are 14 residues in the CDR3. The V gene's germline CDR1 is DFQATT and CDR2 SNEGSKA (reference sequence). With V trimmed by 0 bases and J by 2 bases, 3 bases remained unmatched. CDR3: CSAREGTGAYEQYF. Here the CDR3 DNA reads TGCAGTGCTAGAGAAGGGACAGGAGCCTACGAGCAGTACTTC.

The rearrangement uses TRBV12-3 or TRBV12-4 and TRBJ2-3, with 13 positions matching TRBD2. The CDR3 totals 19 residues. V gave up 10 bases and J gave up 0 bases; unmatched junction bases: 16. The CDR3 here is CAICSRPGLAGSSTDTQYF. CDR3 bases: TGTGCCATCTGTTCGCGACCGGGACTAGCGGGGTCGAGCACAGATACGCAGTATTTT.

In this sample, this clonotype turned up many times. The CDR3 region is CSAREGSTDTQYF. The CDR3 DNA sequence: TGCAGTGCTAGAGAAGGTAGCACAGATACGCAGTATTTT. The chain is built from TRBV20-1 and TRBJ2-3; no definite D call. V was clipped by 0 bases and J by 0 bases, with 4 bases between them. This CDR3 contains 13 residues. CDR1 DFQATT and CDR2 SNEGSKA come from the germline V gene (reference sequence).

The gene calls are TRBV5-1 and TRBJ2-1, with D hard to call. The CDR3 sequence is 14 residues long. Germline loops: CDR1 SGHRS, CDR2 YFSETQ. V was cut by 2 bases and J by 7 bases, with 13 bases left in between. In DNA, the CDR3 is TGCGCCAGCAGCTTTGATGGGGTGGGGAATGAGCAGTTCTTC. Protein: CASSFDGVGNEQFF. Drawing the rest from reference TRBV5-1 and TRBJ2-1, the complete variable domain is KAGVTQTPRYLIKTRGQQVTLSCSPISGHRSVSWYQQTPGQGLQFLFEYFSETQRNKGNFPGRFSGRQFSNSRSEMNVSTLELGDSALYLCASSFDGVGNEQFFGPGTRLTVL.

This clonotype was counted at least ten times. V gene TRBV5-1 combines with J gene TRBJ2-3; D might be TRBD1 (5 bases). The CDR3 loop spans 17 amino acids. Germline assignment: CDR1 SGHRS and CDR2 YFSETQ. Deletions cut 5 bases from V and 8 bases from J, with 27 bases between. CDR3 in amino acids: CASSGIEVQDSRSTQYF. The CDR3 nucleotides read TGCGCCAGCAGTGGGATTGAGGTACAGGATTCCAGGAGTACGCAGTATTTT.

This clonotype was seen many times. The chain employs TRBV24-1 and TRBJ2-3, with TRBD1 matching over 9 bases. The length of the CDR3 is 15 residues. Germline values: CDR1 KGHDR, CDR2 SFDVKD. The J segment lost 7 bases and the V segment lost 5 bases, leaving 9 bases of the junction unmatched. The CDR3 nucleotides read TGTGCCACCAGTGCGGGACAGGGAAATTATCATACGCAGTATTTT. This translates into CATSAGQGNYHTQYF.

This clonotype was seen many times. V gene TRBV7-9 combines with J gene TRBJ1-1, with TRBD1 matching over 7 bases. Trimming removed 6 bases from V and 6 bases from J; junction bases left unmatched: 7. This CDR3 region has 13 residues. Germline V gene data show CDR1 as SEHNR and CDR2 as FQNEAQ (reference sequence). The CDR3 is CASSDQGGAEAFF. The DNA of the CDR3 is TGTGCCAGCAGTGACCAGGGGGGCGCTGAAGCTTTCTTT.

This clonotype came up many times. This chain uses TRBV5-1 with TRBJ1-3, with D uncertain. CDR1 and CDR2 from the germline V gene are SGHRS and YFSETQ. The V end lost 0 bases, the J end lost 0 bases, and 13 bases lay between the germline ends. The CDR3 is made up of 17 amino acids. The CDR3 coding sequence is TGCGCCAGCAGCTTGGGTCCCCCAAGTGGCTCTGGAAACACCATATATTTT. This sequence encodes CASSLGPPSGSGNTIYF.

This clonotype appeared many times. This sequence joins TRBV5-1 and TRBJ2-7; D uncertain. This CDR3 spans 13 amino acids. V shed 3 bases and J shed 4 bases, with 11 bases lying between them. Germline lookup yields CDR1 SGHRS and CDR2 YFSETQ. The CDR3 DNA sequence: TGCGCCAGCAGCTACGCCCCGGAATACGAGCAGTACTTC. Its protein is CASSYAPEYEQYF.

This clonotype was seen many times. The chain joins TRBV12-3 or TRBV12-4 to TRBJ2-3; a possible D gene is TRBD1 (6 bases). V shed 3 bases and J shed 2 bases, with 15 bases lying between them. There are 16 residues in the CDR3. The CDR3 region is CASSFRPGEFTDTQYF. The CDR3 DNA reads as TGTGCCAGCAGTTTCCGGCCAGGGGAGTTCACAGATACGCAGTATTTT.

This clonotype was detected many times. The rearrangement uses TRBV5-1 and TRBJ2-2, with D possibly TRBD1 on 5 matching bases. This CDR3 contains 15 residues. Germline V lookup: CDR1 SGHRS, CDR2 YFSETQ. The V end was cut by 1 base, the J end by 0 bases, with 7 bases between. CDR3 coding DNA: TGCGCCAGCAGCTTGTCAGGGTCGAACACCGGGGAGCTGTTTTTT. Its protein product is CASSLSGSNTGELFF. Full variable domain (rest looked up from reference TRBV5-1 and TRBJ2-2): KAGVTQTPRYLIKTRGQQVTLSCSPISGHRSVSWYQQTPGQGLQFLFEYFSETQRNKGNFPGRFSGRQFSNSRSEMNVSTLELGDSALYLCASSLSGSNTGELFFGEGSRLTVL.

This clonotype was recorded many times. J is TRBJ2-5 and V is TRBV7-8; TRBD2 matches 11 bases. The germline CDR1 and CDR2 sequences are SGHVS and FQNEAQ. The V gene end was trimmed by 1 base and the J gene end by 2 bases; junction bases not matched to a gene: 6. CDR3 length equals 17 residues. CDR3 DNA: TGTGCCAGCAGCTTAGTAGCTAGCGGGGGGTGGCAAGAGACCCAGTACTTC. Encoded protein: CASSLVASGGWQETQYF.

The genes are TRBV21-1 and TRBJ1-6. TRBV21-1 is flagged as a pseudogene. This CDR3 has 12 residues. The DNA of the CDR3 is TGTGCCAGCAGCAAAGGGGCCTCACCCCTCCACTTT. It yields the protein CASSKGASPLHF.

This clonotype was counted many times. The chain couples TRBV12-3 or TRBV12-4 to TRBJ2-5, with unresolved D. V was pared by 5 bases and J by 2 bases, with 12 bases between. The CDR3 length is 14 residues. The CDR3 reads CASSQTIKQETQYF. DNA for the CDR3: TGTGCCAGCAGTCAAACCATTAAGCAAGAGACCCAGTACTTC.